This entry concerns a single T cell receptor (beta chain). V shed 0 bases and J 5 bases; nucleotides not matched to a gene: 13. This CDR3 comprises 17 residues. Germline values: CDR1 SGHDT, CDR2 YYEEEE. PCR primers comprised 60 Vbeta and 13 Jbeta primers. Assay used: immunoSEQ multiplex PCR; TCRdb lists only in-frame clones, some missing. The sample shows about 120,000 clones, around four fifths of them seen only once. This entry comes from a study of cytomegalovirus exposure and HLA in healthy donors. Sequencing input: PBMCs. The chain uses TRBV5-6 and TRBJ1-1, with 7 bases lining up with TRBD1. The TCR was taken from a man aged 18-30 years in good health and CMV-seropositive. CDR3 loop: CASSLVSPNDRVTEAFF. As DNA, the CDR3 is TGTGCCAGCAGCTTGGTCTCCCCAAATGACAGGGTAACTGAAGCTTTCTTT.